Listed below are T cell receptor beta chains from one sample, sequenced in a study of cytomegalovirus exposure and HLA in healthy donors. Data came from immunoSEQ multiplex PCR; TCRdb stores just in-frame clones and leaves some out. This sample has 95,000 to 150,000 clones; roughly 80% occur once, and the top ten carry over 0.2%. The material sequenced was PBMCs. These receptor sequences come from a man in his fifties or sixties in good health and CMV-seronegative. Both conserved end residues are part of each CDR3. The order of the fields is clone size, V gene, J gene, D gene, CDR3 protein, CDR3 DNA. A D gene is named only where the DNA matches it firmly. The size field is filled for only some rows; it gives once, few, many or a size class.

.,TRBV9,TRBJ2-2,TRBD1,CASSPRTGMAGELFF,TGTGCCAGCAGCCCGCGGACAGGGATGGCCGGGGAGCTGTTTTTT
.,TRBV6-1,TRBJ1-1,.,CASSENKGLWAFF,TGTGCCAGCAGTGAAAATAAGGGGCTGTGGGCTTTCTTT
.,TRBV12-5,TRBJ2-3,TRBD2,CASGYTGLAGLDTQYF,TGTGCTAGTGGCTACACGGGACTAGCTGGTTTGGATACGCAGTATTTT
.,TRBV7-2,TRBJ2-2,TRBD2,CASSPAGLAGGRTGELFF,TGTGCCAGCAGCCCGGCCGGACTAGCGGGAGGGCGAACCGGGGAGCTGTTTTTT
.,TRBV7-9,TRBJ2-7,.,CASSSTAYSPTDTYEQYF,TGTGCCAGCAGCTCTACGGCATACTCTCCTACAGATACCTACGAGCAGTACTTC
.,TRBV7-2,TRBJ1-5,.,CASSLSGIYSNQPQHF,TGTGCCAGCAGCTTATCGGGGATTTATAGCAATCAGCCCCAGCATTTT
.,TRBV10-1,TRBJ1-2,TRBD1,CASSRTGGDYGYTF,TGCGCCAGCAGTCGGACAGGGGGAGACTATGGCTACACCTTC
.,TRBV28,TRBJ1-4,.,CASSLWGGTTKLFF,TGTGCCAGCAGTTTATGGGGGGGGACAACCAAACTGTTTTTT
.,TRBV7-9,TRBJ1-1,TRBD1,CASRRQGGNMNTEAFF,TGTGCCAGCAGGCGACAGGGAGGTAATATGAACACTGAAGCTTTCTTT
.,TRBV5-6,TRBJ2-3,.,CASSLGAGSTDTQYF,TGTGCCAGCAGCTTGGGCGCAGGAAGCACAGATACGCAGTATTTT
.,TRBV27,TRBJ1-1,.,CASRDIQGGSTEAFF,TGTGCCAGCAGGGATATACAGGGCGGGAGCACTGAAGCTTTCTTT
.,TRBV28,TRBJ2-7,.,CASSLPAGYEQYF,TGTGCCAGCAGTCTCCCGGCAGGCTACGAGCAGTACTTC
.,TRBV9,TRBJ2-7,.,CASSVAGAVGYEQYF,TGTGCCAGCAGCGTAGCTGGGGCAGTCGGGTACGAGCAGTACTTC
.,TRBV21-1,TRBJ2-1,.,CASSKAEGILPASYNEQFF,TGTGCCAGCAGCAAAGCGGAGGGAATCCTACCCGCTTCCTACAATGAGCAGTTCTTC
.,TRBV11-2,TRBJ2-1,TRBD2,CASSLFGRGGSYNEQFF,TGTGCCAGCAGCTTATTTGGGCGGGGGGGCTCCTACAATGAGCAGTTCTTC
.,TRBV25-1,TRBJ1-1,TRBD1,CASSEGGTGGVEAFF,TGTGCCAGCAGTGAAGGGGGGACAGGGGGCGTTGAAGCTTTCTTT
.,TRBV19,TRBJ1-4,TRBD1,CATWDRAGEKLFF,TGTGCCACTTGGGACAGGGCGGGTGAAAAACTGTTTTTT
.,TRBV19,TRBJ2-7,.,CASSARGSYEQYF,TGTGCCAGTAGCGCCCGGGGCTCCTACGAGCAGTACTTC
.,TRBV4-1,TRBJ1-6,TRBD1,CASSPGTGSHNSPLHF,TGCGCCAGCAGCCCAGGGACAGGGTCCCATAATTCACCCCTCCACTTT
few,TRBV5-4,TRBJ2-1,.,CASSWANNEQFF,TGTGCCAGCAGCTGGGCTAACAATGAGCAGTTCTTC
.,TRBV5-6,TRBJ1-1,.,CASSPPLGAGTEAFF,TGTGCCAGCAGCCCACCCCTGGGGGCTGGCACTGAAGCTTTCTTT
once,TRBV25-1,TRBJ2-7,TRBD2,CASSLAGFSYEQYF,TGTGCCAGCAGTCTAGCGGGGTTCTCCTACGAGCAGTACTTC